One sample yielded the 8 T cell receptor beta chains listed below, sequenced in a study of cytomegalovirus exposure and HLA in healthy donors. Using immunoSEQ multiplex PCR, the repertoire was profiled, and TCRdb retains in-frame clones only, with some absent. Of about 79,000 clones in the sample, 93% are singletons; the top ten hold 3.5% to 4%. The sample taken for sequencing was PBMCs. The receptors were gathered from a woman in her twenties or thirties in good health and CMV-seronegative.

This sequence joins TRBV29-1 and TRBJ1-4; TRBD1 agrees at 9 bases. Germline values: CDR1 SQVTM, CDR2 ANQGSEA. V shed 4 bases and J 5 bases; nucleotides not matched to a gene: 5. This CDR3 is 14 amino acids long. In DNA form, the CDR3 reads TGCAGCGTTGGAAGACAGGGGGGCAATGAAAAACTGTTTTTT. Its protein is CSVGRQGGNEKLFF.

J is TRBJ2-7 and V is TRBV6-6; 11 nucleotides line up with TRBD2. V lost 6 bases, J lost 7 bases, and 2 bases stayed unmatched. The CDR3 is made up of 12 amino acids. The germline V gene has CDR1 MNHNY and CDR2 SVGAGI (reference sequence). DNA of the CDR3: TGTGCCAGCAGACTAGCGGGGGTAGAGCAGTACTTC. It codes for CASRLAGVEQYF.

The J gene is TRBJ2-2, the V gene TRBV11-2, with D possibly TRBD2 on 6 matching bases. V lost 1 base to trimming and J lost 7 bases, with 10 bases between them. The CDR3 has 14 residues. Germline V gene lookup returns CDR1 SGHAT and CDR2 FQNNGV. CDR3 in amino acids: CASSLGGAVGELFF. The DNA of the CDR3 is TGTGCCAGCAGCTTAGGCGGGGCGGTCGGGGAGCTGTTTTTT.

The chain employs TRBV7-6 and TRBJ2-1, with 12 bases matching TRBD2. The CDR3 loop spans 17 amino acids. The V segment lost 5 bases and the J segment 5 bases; nucleotides outside the gene matches: 10. Germline V gene lookup returns CDR1 SGHVS and CDR2 FNYEAQ. CDR3 DNA sequence: TGTGCCAGCAGCCCAAAGAGACTAGCGGGAGAGCACAATGAGCAGTTCTTC. It is translated as CASSPKRLAGEHNEQFF.

The chain employs TRBV5-1 and TRBJ1-2; D is uncertain. The CDR3 length is 12 residues. V gave up 0 bases and J gave up 6 bases, with 6 bases separating them. Germline assignment: CDR1 SGHRS and CDR2 YFSETQ. The CDR3 sequence: CASSLDMDGYTF. Here the CDR3 DNA reads TGCGCCAGCAGCTTGGACATGGATGGCTACACCTTC.

The chain carries TRBV27 and TRBJ1-1; D ambiguous. CDR1 is MNHEY and CDR2 is SMNVEV in the germline V gene (reference sequence). The length of the CDR3 is 14 residues. Trimming took 4 bases from V and 1 from J, leaving 10 bases between them. CDR3 loop: CASSYGLSNTEAFF. DNA of the CDR3: TGTGCCAGCAGTTACGGACTGTCGAACACTGAAGCTTTCTTT.

This sequence joins TRBV14 and TRBJ1-1; possible D gene TRBD1, 5 bases. The CDR3 runs 16 residues. Deletions cut 1 base from V and 4 bases from J, with 16 bases between. Germline CDR1 is SGHDN and CDR2 is FVKESK. The CDR3 region is CASSQVGGARGTEAFF. The CDR3 DNA reads as TGTGCCAGCAGCCAAGTTGGAGGGGCGCGCGGCACTGAAGCTTTCTTT.

The chain couples TRBV7-2 to TRBJ2-7, with D possibly being TRBD1 (5 bases). V was pared by 1 base and J by 3 bases, with 13 bases between. The CDR3 loop spans 15 amino acids. Germline CDR1 reads SGHTA; CDR2 reads FQGNSA. CDR3 residues: CASSLGIGRGYEQYF. The CDR3, as DNA: TGTGCCAGCAGCTTAGGGATAGGAAGGGGCTACGAGCAGTACTTC.